This T cell receptor beta chain was found in a study of T cells after yellow fever vaccination. This clonotype was observed many times. Its antigen is undetermined. The germline V and J ends were trimmed by 4 bases and 1 base, with 8 bases remaining between them. The germline CDR1 and CDR2 sequences are SGHTA and FQGNSA. CDR3 length equals 14 residues. Study findings and constraints: Although the secondary response was weaker, it peaked faster, at day 5 versus 15.

TCRdb analysed the 5' RACE reads with MiXCR anew, one entry per CDR3 protein. This sample has around 120,000 distinct CDR3 sequences; about 7.8% occur once, and the top ten carry approximately 2.7%. The source of this sequence is a man aged 18 to 29 who received the YFV17D yellow fever vaccine. This sample comprised CD4+ T cells sorted from PBMCs, obtained roughly seven weeks after the first yellow fever vaccination. The rearrangement joins TRBV7-2 to TRBJ2-1; D unresolved. The CDR3 nucleotides read TGTGCCAGCAGCTCCCCACCTTCCTACAATGAGCAGTTCTTC. Translation gives CASSSPPSYNEQFF.